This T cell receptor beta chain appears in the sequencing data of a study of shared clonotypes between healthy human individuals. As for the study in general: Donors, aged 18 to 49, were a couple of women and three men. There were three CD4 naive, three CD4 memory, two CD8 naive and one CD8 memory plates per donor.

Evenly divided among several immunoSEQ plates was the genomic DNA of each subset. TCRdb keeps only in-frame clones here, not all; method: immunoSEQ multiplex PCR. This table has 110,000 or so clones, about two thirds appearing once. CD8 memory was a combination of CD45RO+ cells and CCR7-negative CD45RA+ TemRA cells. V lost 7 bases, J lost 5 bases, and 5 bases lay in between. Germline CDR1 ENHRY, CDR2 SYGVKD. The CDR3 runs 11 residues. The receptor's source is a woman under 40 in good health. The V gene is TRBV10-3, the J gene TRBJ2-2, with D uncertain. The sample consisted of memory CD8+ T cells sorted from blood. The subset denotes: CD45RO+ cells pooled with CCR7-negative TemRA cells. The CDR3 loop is CAIMGTGELFF. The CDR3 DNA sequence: TGTGCCATCATGGGAACCGGGGAGCTGTTTTTT.